These 20 T cell receptor beta chains share one sample of origin, sequenced in a study of cytomegalovirus exposure and HLA in healthy donors. Primers included in the PCR were 60 Vbeta and 13 Jbeta primers. Assay used: immunoSEQ multiplex PCR; TCRdb lists only in-frame clones, some missing. Among fewer than 200,000 clones listed, approximately 86% were seen once. Sequencing input: PBMCs. The source of these receptors is a male donor in good health and CMV-seronegative.

The chain combines TRBV28 with TRBJ1-1; possibly TRBD1 for D (5 bases). The V and J ends lost 7 bases and 4 bases respectively, with 16 bases between them. The germline V gene has CDR1 MDHEN and CDR2 SYDVKM. This CDR3 has 14 amino acids. In nucleotides, the CDR3 is TGTGCCAGCACTTGGGGGAGGGGAGTCACTGAAGCTTTCTTT. Amino acids: CASTWGRGVTEAFF.

V and J are TRBV19 and TRBJ1-5, with D perhaps TRBD1 (6 bases). This CDR3 contains 13 residues. V lost 7 bases and J 5 bases, leaving 12 bases between the germline ends. From germline, CDR1 is LNHDA and CDR2 SQIVND (reference sequence). CDR3 bases: TGTGCCAGTAACAGGGAAAGGGATCAGCCCCAGCATTTT. As protein: CASNRERDQPQHF.

This rearrangement joins TRBV5-4 to TRBJ2-5, with a weak D call TRBD2 (5 bases). Germline-derived CDR1 and CDR2 are SGHNT and YYREEE (reference sequence). CDR3 length: 14 residues. Trimming pared 6 bases from V and 4 bases from J, leaving 16 bases between. The CDR3 sequence: CASTPPGVVETQYF. The CDR3 DNA reads as TGTGCCAGCACGCCCCCCGGGGTGGTAGAGACCCAGTACTTC.

This clone was seen once. This sequence joins TRBV21-1 and TRBJ1-5; the DNA was not compared with TRBD1, the D call given in the table. TRBV21-1 is an annotated pseudogene. This CDR3 has 18 amino acids. Here the CDR3 DNA reads TGTGCCAGCAGCAGGTCCTGGCAGGGGGTAACTAGCAATCAGCCCCAGCATTTT. This sequence encodes CASSRSWQGVTSNQPQHF.

In regard to this clone: One end of the junction is discordant with germline, which a read error may explain. The genes are TRBV10-3 and TRBJ1-1; tentatively, D is TRBD1 (5 bases). Germline assignment: CDR1 ENHRY and CDR2 SYGVKD. CDR3 length: 13 amino acids. The CDR3 is CAIGDAGGAEAFF. For the CDR3, the DNA is TGTGCCATCGGTGATGCGGGGGGTGCTGAAGCTTTCTTT.

This chain links TRBV14 with TRBJ2-7; D remains unclear. The germline gives CDR1 SGHDN, CDR2 FVKESK. Deletions cut 1 base from V and 2 bases from J, with 12 bases between. The length of the CDR3 is 15 residues. CDR3 protein: CASSQGLGRAYEQYF. CDR3 coding DNA: TGTGCCAGCAGCCAAGGGTTGGGCAGAGCCTACGAGCAGTACTTC. The complete variable domain, with remaining parts taken from reference TRBV14 and TRBJ2-7, reads EAGVTQFPSHSVIEKGQTVTLRCDPISGHDNLYWYRRVMGKEIKFLLHFVKESKQDESGMPNNRFLAERTGGTYSTLKVQPAELEDSGVYFCASSQGLGRAYEQYFGPGTRLTVT.

The chain uses TRBV25-1 and TRBJ2-1; TRBD2 aligns across 7 bases. Germline V gives CDR1 MGHDK, CDR2 SYGVNS. V lost 3 bases and J lost 1; bases outside the gene matches: 9. The CDR3 length is 17 residues. The CDR3 is CASSDHSGRQSYNEQFF. The CDR3 DNA reads TGTGCCAGCAGTGACCATAGCGGGCGGCAGTCCTACAATGAGCAGTTCTTC.

This sequence joins TRBV9 and TRBJ1-6; D ambiguous. Germline V gene sequence: CDR1 SGDLS, CDR2 YYNGEE. The CDR3 contains 16 residues. V dropped 0 bases and J dropped 7 bases, with 14 bases sitting between them. This CDR3 reads CASSVAPRPQNSPLHF. The CDR3 coding sequence is TGTGCCAGCAGCGTAGCCCCGAGGCCCCAGAATTCACCCCTCCACTTT.

With respect to this clone: This specimen includes other DNA sequences encoding the same CDR3. The gene calls are TRBV7-6 and TRBJ2-2; 8 nucleotides align to TRBD2. This CDR3 has 15 amino acids. The germline V gene encodes CDR1 SGHVS and CDR2 FNYEAQ. J gave up 7 bases and V 3 bases, and 7 bases lay outside the gene matches. This chain's CDR3 is CASSFRGGSGGELFF. CDR3 DNA: TGTGCCAGCAGCTTCCGGGGGGGCTCGGGCGGGGAGCTGTTTTTT.

This chain joins TRBV28 and TRBJ2-1; the match to TRBD2 covers 8 bases. J gave up 4 bases and V 0 bases, and 11 bases lay outside the gene matches. The V gene's germline CDR1 is MDHEN and CDR2 SYDVKM. The CDR3 contains 18 residues. The CDR3 DNA is TGTGCCAGCAGTTTATGGGGGACGAGCGGGAGTATGTACAATGAGCAGTTCTTC. Residues: CASSLWGTSGSMYNEQFF. Supplemented by reference TRBV28 and TRBJ2-1, the full variable domain reads DVKVTQSSRYLVKRTGEKVFLECVQDMDHENMFWYRQDPGLGLRLIYFSYDVKMKEKGDIPEGYSVSREKKERFSLILESASTNQTSMYLCASSLWGTSGSMYNEQFFGPGTRLTVL.

This rearrangement joins TRBV7-8 to TRBJ1-1; no clear D. Trimming removed 3 bases from V and 1 base from J, with 9 bases in between. This CDR3 has 14 residues. Germline assignment: CDR1 SGHVS and CDR2 FQNEAQ. In DNA form, the CDR3 reads TGTGCCAGCAGCTTCCGGCGGGAGAACACTGAAGCTTTCTTT. It codes for CASSFRRENTEAFF.

The chain combines TRBV19 with TRBJ2-1; 7 bases agree with TRBD1. V dropped 5 bases and J dropped 9; count of bases not matched to a gene: 7. The CDR3 consists of 13 residues. The germline V gene has CDR1 LNHDA and CDR2 SQIVND (reference sequence). CDR3: CASSGDRRGEQFF. DNA of the CDR3: TGTGCCAGTAGTGGGGACAGAAGGGGTGAGCAGTTCTTC.

The rearrangement links TRBV4-2 to TRBJ1-4; no firm D call. V gave up 2 bases and J gave up 0 bases, with 7 bases separating them. The CDR3 has 15 residues. Germline values: CDR1 LGHNA, CDR2 YNFKEQ. Here the CDR3 DNA reads TGTGCCAGCAGCCAAATGGAGGCAACTAATGAAAAACTGTTTTTT. It yields the protein CASSQMEATNEKLFF.

V and J are TRBV4-2 and TRBJ1-5, with 8 bases aligning to TRBD1. V lost 4 bases, J lost 3 bases, and 17 bases stayed unmatched. This CDR3 region has 19 residues. Germline lookup yields CDR1 LGHNA and CDR2 YNFKEQ. CDR3 bases: TGTGCCAGCAGCCGACAAAGCACGGTACAGGGGGGATTCAATCAGCCCCAGCATTTT. It codes for CASSRQSTVQGGFNQPQHF.

This clone appeared once. This chain connects TRBV7-3 to TRBJ2-2, with TRBD2 as a possible D gene (5 bases). There are 12 residues in the CDR3. Per the germline V gene, CDR1 is SGHTA and CDR2 is FQGTGA. V was trimmed by 6 bases and J by 4 bases, leaving 6 bases between them. The CDR3 here is CASSGGTGELFF. The CDR3 nucleotides read TGTGCCAGCAGTGGAGGCACCGGGGAGCTGTTTTTT. The variable domain in full, with the rest retrieved from reference TRBV7-3 and TRBJ2-2, is GAGVSQTPSNKVTEKGKYVELRCDPISGHTALYWYRQSLGQGPEFLIYFQGTGAADDSGLPNDRFFAVRPEGSVSTLKIQRTERGDSAVYLCASSGGTGELFFGEGSRLTVL.

This clone was found a few times. This chain joins TRBV27 and TRBJ1-2; no clear D. Per the germline V gene, CDR1 is MNHEY and CDR2 is SMNVEV (reference sequence). V dropped 6 bases and J dropped 7 bases, with 15 bases sitting between them. This CDR3 comprises 13 residues. The CDR3 loop reads CASSYFQSGGYTF. CDR3 nucleotide sequence: TGTGCCAGCAGCTACTTTCAAAGCGGTGGCTACACCTTC.

This rearrangement joins TRBV6-5 to TRBJ2-7, with D possibly matching TRBD2 (7 bases). Trimming removed 6 bases from V and 2 bases from J, with 14 bases in between. CDR1 and CDR2 (germline): MNHEY, SVGAGI. The CDR3 consists of 14 residues. In DNA, the CDR3 is TGTGCCAGCAGGATAGGGGGGGGGACCTACGAGCAGTACTTC. Translation: CASRIGGGTYEQYF.

The CDR3 sequence is CASSPGLAGSTGELFF. The CDR3 DNA reads TGTGCCAGCAGCCCCGGACTAGCGGGGTCCACCGGGGAGCTGTTTTTT. The chain couples TRBV7-8 to TRBJ2-2, with 12 nucleotides matching TRBD2. Germline V gene sequence: CDR1 SGHVS, CDR2 FQNEAQ. This CDR3 region has 16 residues. V shed 5 bases and J 4 bases; nucleotides not matched to a gene: 5. The full variable domain, rest sourced from reference TRBV7-8 and TRBJ2-2, is GAGVSQSPRYKVAKRGQDVALRCDPISGHVSLFWYQQALGQGPEFLTYFQNEAQLDKSGLPSDRFFAERPEGSVSTLKIQRTQQEDSAVYLCASSPGLAGSTGELFFGEGSRLTVL.

V usage is TRBV18 and J usage is TRBJ1-1; D may be TRBD1 (5 bases). The CDR3 extends over 14 amino acids. From germline, CDR1 is KGHSH and CDR2 LQKENI. The V end was cut by 6 bases, the J end by 5 bases, with 16 bases between. CDR3 sequence (DNA): TGTGCCAGCTCTCCAGGGACGGGAGTTACTGAAGCTTTCTTT. This sequence encodes CASSPGTGVTEAFF.

The chain combines TRBV6-5 with TRBJ2-1; maybe TRBD1 (7 bases). Trimming took 2 bases from V and 4 from J, leaving 15 bases between them. The CDR3 consists of 16 residues. Per the germline V gene, CDR1 is MNHEY and CDR2 is SVGAGI. The CDR3 sequence: CASSYGWRGRYNEQFF. For the CDR3, the DNA is TGTGCCAGCAGTTACGGGTGGAGGGGGCGGTACAATGAGCAGTTCTTC.